One and the same sample provided the 28 T cell receptor beta chains below, sequenced in a study of blood T cell repertoires in COVID-19. The method was immunoSEQ multiplex PCR; TCRdb's version includes in-frame clones alone and lacks a portion of them. The table has under 500,000 clones, 70% to 90% seen once. The specimen sequenced was PBMCs or T cells enriched from blood (not recorded which). The receptors shown here come from a young woman with acute COVID-19.

This sequence joins TRBV28 and TRBJ1-2; unclear D gene. CDR3 size: 11 residues. V was shortened by 3 bases and J by 3 bases, with 2 bases between the two germline ends. The V gene's germline CDR1 is MDHEN and CDR2 SYDVKM. CDR3 coding DNA: TGTGCCAGCAGTTTCGACTATGGCTACACCTTC. Protein sequence: CASSFDYGYTF.

The J gene is TRBJ1-2, the V gene TRBV9; no clear D gene. The CDR3 consists of 15 residues. Germline-derived CDR1 and CDR2 are SGDLS and YYNGEE. V was pared by 0 bases and J by 0 bases, with 9 bases between. The CDR3 protein is CASSVVDESNYGYTF. CDR3 DNA: TGTGCCAGCAGCGTAGTTGATGAGTCTAACTATGGCTACACCTTC.

The chain employs TRBV19 and TRBJ2-2; weak D call: TRBD1 (5 bases). The germline V gene encodes CDR1 LNHDA and CDR2 SQIVND (reference sequence). The CDR3 is 14 residues long. V dropped 6 bases and J dropped 3 bases, with 11 bases sitting between them. The chain's CDR3 is CASRVGQDTGELFF. CDR3 coding DNA: TGTGCCAGTAGGGTGGGGCAGGACACCGGGGAGCTGTTTTTT.

This clone was recorded a few times. This sequence joins TRBV4-1 and TRBJ1-5; possible D gene TRBD1, 5 bases. The length of the CDR3 is 13 residues. V was shortened by 4 bases and J by 11 bases, with 15 bases between the two germline ends. The germline V gene encodes CDR1 MGHRA and CDR2 YSYEKL. The CDR3 here is CASSPEIRGSQHF. CDR3 nucleotides: TGCGCCAGCAGCCCTGAAATCCGGGGGTCCCAGCATTTT.

This clone was detected once. The chain carries TRBV5-1 and TRBJ2-6; D not certain. Germline V lookup: CDR1 SGHRS, CDR2 YFSETQ. The CDR3 totals 17 residues. Trimming took off 0 bases at V and 0 bases at J, with 10 bases between the two ends. The CDR3 region has the DNA TGCGCCAGCAGCTTGGTAGCCCTTTTCTCTGGGGCCAACGTCCTGACTTTC. As protein: CASSLVALFSGANVLTF.

J is TRBJ2-3 and V is TRBV5-1; TRBD2 agrees at 7 bases. Germline V lookup: CDR1 SGHRS, CDR2 YFSETQ. The CDR3 runs to 15 residues. The V segment lost 4 bases and the J segment 3 bases; nucleotides outside the gene matches: 8. As DNA, the CDR3 is TGCGCCAGCAGCCGCTGGAGCGGGGCGACAGATACGCAGTATTTT. Its protein is CASSRWSGATDTQYF.

This clone was recorded once. The V gene is TRBV14, the J gene TRBJ2-7; 8 bases line up with TRBD1. Trimming at V came to 0 bases and at J to 2 bases, leaving 9 bases not matched to a gene. This CDR3 contains 17 residues. Germline CDR1 reads SGHDN; CDR2 reads FVKESK. In DNA, the CDR3 is TGTGCCAGCAGCCAAGATCTCCGACAGGGGCCCCCCTACGAGCAGTACTTC. It yields the protein CASSQDLRQGPPYEQYF.

Remarks on this clone: Other DNA sequences in this specimen translate into the identical CDR3. The chain employs TRBV5-5 and TRBJ2-2, with TRBD1 matching over 9 bases. CDR1 is SGHKS and CDR2 is YYEKEE in the germline V gene (reference sequence). J was trimmed by 1 base and V by 4 bases; bases with no gene match: 2. CDR3 length: 15 residues. CDR3 in DNA: TGTGCCAGCAGCCCGGGACAGGGGAACACCGGGGAGCTGTTTTTT. It is translated as CASSPGQGNTGELFF. The full variable domain, rest sourced from reference TRBV5-5 and TRBJ2-2, is DAGVTQSPTHLIKTRGQQVTLRCSPISGHKSVSWYQQVLGQGPQFIFQYYEKEERGRGNFPDRFSARQFPNYSSELNVNALLLGDSALYLCASSPGQGNTGELFFGEGSRLTVL.

The rearrangement joins TRBV20-1 to TRBJ1-5; possibly TRBD1 for D (6 bases). The germline V gene encodes CDR1 DFQATT and CDR2 SNEGSKA (reference sequence). Trimming pared 3 bases from V and 2 bases from J, leaving 17 bases between. The CDR3 has 16 amino acids. In nucleotides, the CDR3 is TGCAGTGCTAGTGGGGGTCAGGGGCAGGGCAATCAGCCCCAGCATTTT. Encoded protein: CSASGGQGQGNQPQHF.

The chain joins TRBV9 to TRBJ2-3, with D possibly matching TRBD1 (6 bases). The CDR3 extends over 16 amino acids. Germline CDR1 reads SGDLS; CDR2 reads YYNGEE. The ends were cut back, 3 bases at V and 1 base at J, with 15 bases in the middle. CDR3 sequence (DNA): TGTGCCAGCAGCGAAGAACCGGGACACCGCACAGATACGCAGTATTTT. Its translation: CASSEEPGHRTDTQYF.

This chain uses TRBV2 with TRBJ1-4, with D possibly TRBD1 on 6 matching bases. Germline V gene data show CDR1 as SNHLY and CDR2 as FYNNEI. With 6 bases removed from V and 1 base from J, the gap between germline ends came to 9 bases. There are 14 residues in the CDR3. Written as DNA, the CDR3 is TGTGCCAGCAGCAGACAGGAAACTAATGAAAAACTGTTTTTT. Its protein is CASSRQETNEKLFF. Full variable domain (outside the CDR3, taken from reference TRBV2 and TRBJ1-4): EPEVTQTPSHQVTQMGQEVILRCVPISNHLYFYWYRQILGQKVEFLVSFYNNEISEKSEIFDDQFSVERPDGSNFTLKIRSTKLEDSAMYFCASSRQETNEKLFFGSGTQLSVL.

The J gene is TRBJ2-5, the V gene TRBV27; weak D call: TRBD1 (6 bases). The CDR3 covers 14 residues. Trimming cost V 4 bases and J 7 bases, with 16 bases left between them. Germline-derived CDR1 and CDR2 are MNHEY and SMNVEV (reference sequence). The CDR3 sequence is CASSYTYRDATQYF. The CDR3 DNA is TGTGCCAGCAGTTACACCTACAGGGATGCGACCCAGTACTTC.

The chain is built from TRBV5-1 and TRBJ1-1, with D possibly being TRBD1 (5 bases). In germline, CDR1 is SGHRS, CDR2 YFSETQ. The germline V and J ends were trimmed by 0 bases and 11 bases, with 8 bases remaining between them. The CDR3 length is 11 residues. The CDR3 loop is CASSLEGYAFF. Here the CDR3 DNA reads TGCGCCAGCAGCTTGGAGGGGTACGCTTTCTTT.

The chain combines TRBV10-3 with TRBJ1-1, with D hard to call. The CDR3 sequence is 13 residues long. The germline V gene has CDR1 ENHRY and CDR2 SYGVKD. Trimming took off 2 bases at V and 2 bases at J, with 6 bases between the two ends. CDR3 region: CAISEPVNTEAFF. In DNA form, the CDR3 reads TGTGCCATCAGTGAGCCAGTTAACACTGAAGCTTTCTTT.

This rearrangement joins TRBV28 to TRBJ1-2; TRBD1 is a possible D gene (6 bases). Germline CDR1 MDHEN, CDR2 SYDVKM. V dropped 5 bases and J dropped 5 bases, with 12 bases sitting between them. The CDR3 consists of 13 residues. The CDR3 region is CASSLTGKYGYTF. In nucleotides, the CDR3 is TGTGCCAGCAGTCTTACAGGGAAGTATGGCTACACCTTC.

The J gene is TRBJ2-1, the V gene TRBV7-2, with 7 nucleotides matching TRBD2. Germline assignment: CDR1 SGHTA and CDR2 FQGNSA. The trim removed 3 bases at V and 0 bases at J, leaving 11 bases unmatched. The CDR3 consists of 18 residues. The CDR3 region is CASSFRGGPTSSYNEQFF. The CDR3 coding sequence is TGTGCCAGCAGCTTTAGGGGAGGGCCAACAAGCTCCTACAATGAGCAGTTCTTC. The variable domain in full, completed from reference TRBV7-2 and TRBJ2-1, reads GAGVSQSPSNKVTEKGKDVELRCDPISGHTALYWYRQSLGQGLEFLIYFQGNSAPDKSGLPSDRFSAERTGGSVSTLTIQRTQQEDSAVYLCASSFRGGPTSSYNEQFFGPGTRLTVL.

This clone is a singleton in its sample. The V gene is TRBV25-1, the J gene TRBJ2-7; 12 positions agree with TRBD1. With 7 bases clipped from V and 6 bases from J, the junction kept 10 bases outside the gene matches. This CDR3 is 15 amino acids long. Germline V gene data show CDR1 as MGHDK and CDR2 as SYGVNS. CDR3 sequence: CASKELGTGGLEQYF. CDR3 DNA sequence: TGTGCCAGCAAGGAATTAGGGACAGGGGGCCTCGAGCAGTACTTC.

The J gene is TRBJ2-7, the V gene TRBV21-1; the tabulated D call, TRBD1, remains unverified against the DNA. TRBV21-1 is a pseudogene segment. The CDR3 sequence is 13 residues long. CDR3 residues: CASTGDKTYEQYF. CDR3 in DNA: TGTGCCAGCACCGGGGACAAGACCTACGAGCAGTACTTC.

The rearrangement links TRBV24-1 to TRBJ1-2; 7 positions match TRBD1. The CDR3 sequence is 14 residues long. CDR1 KGHDR and CDR2 SFDVKD come from the germline V gene. The ends lost 4 bases at V and 2 bases at J; junction bases unmatched: 3. CDR3 coding DNA: TGTGCCACCAGTGAGGACAGGTTAAACTATGGCTACACCTTC. Amino acids: CATSEDRLNYGYTF.

The J gene is TRBJ2-5, the V gene TRBV19; 9 positions agree with TRBD1. The V and J ends lost 3 bases and 6 bases, in that order; junction bases with no gene match: 5. CDR3 length: 14 residues. The germline CDR1 and CDR2 sequences are LNHDA and SQIVND (reference sequence). CDR3 nucleotides: TGTGCCAGTAGTATCTTCGGGACAGGGAAGACCCAGTACTTC. The encoded protein is CASSIFGTGKTQYF.

CDR3 sequence (DNA): TGCGCCAGCAGCTTCAGATCTGGGGAGGGGGACATTCAGTACTTC. Translation: CASSFRSGEGDIQYF. The rearrangement links TRBV4-1 to TRBJ2-4; TRBD2 might be the D (7 bases). From germline, CDR1 is MGHRA and CDR2 YSYEKL. CDR3 size: 15 residues. The germline V and J ends were trimmed by 5 bases and 8 bases, with 19 bases remaining between them.

The chain has TRBV7-9 and TRBJ2-5, with TRBD2 matching 10 bases. The CDR3 extends over 19 amino acids. Trimming cost V 5 bases and J 0 bases; bases outside gene matches: 15. Germline assignment: CDR1 SEHNR and CDR2 FQNEAQ (reference sequence). The CDR3 reads CASSAPPPGLAGDQETQYF. The CDR3 region has the DNA TGTGCCAGCAGCGCACCCCCTCCCGGTCTAGCGGGGGACCAAGAGACCCAGTACTTC.

This chain connects TRBV7-9 to TRBJ2-1, with 10 bases fitting TRBD2. The J segment lost 7 bases and the V segment lost 5 bases, leaving 11 bases of the junction unmatched. This CDR3 has 16 amino acids. CDR1 and CDR2 (germline): SEHNR, FQNEAQ (reference sequence). In nucleotides, the CDR3 is TGTGCCAGCAGCACTTCACGGACTAGCGGCGGAAATGAGCAGTTCTTC. This translates into CASSTSRTSGGNEQFF.

The gene calls are TRBV27 and TRBJ2-7, with TRBD1 matching 7 bases. This CDR3 has 17 amino acids. V gave up 0 bases and J gave up 0 bases; unmatched junction bases: 8. In germline, CDR1 is MNHEY, CDR2 SMNVEV (reference sequence). The CDR3 spells CASSLSLTGPISYEQYF. In nucleotides, the CDR3 is TGTGCCAGCAGTTTATCTCTGACAGGGCCCATCTCCTACGAGCAGTACTTC.

V usage is TRBV21-1 and J usage is TRBJ2-5; TRBD2, the D gene given by the table, was not confirmed from the DNA. TRBV21-1 is described as a pseudogene. The CDR3 runs to 13 residues. The CDR3: CASSKEGGETQYF. CDR3 DNA sequence: TGTGCCAGCAGCAAAGAGGGGGGGGAGACCCAGTACTTC.

Here the CDR3 reads CASSPGTGRGEKLFF. The CDR3 bases are TGTGCCAGCAGTCCAGGGACAGGGCGGGGTGAAAAACTGTTTTTT. This chain uses TRBV6-5 with TRBJ1-4, with 9 bases identical to TRBD1. V dropped 5 bases and J dropped 7; count of bases not matched to a gene: 8. The CDR3 runs to 15 residues. Germline V gene data show CDR1 as MNHEY and CDR2 as SVGAGI.

The V and J genes are TRBV6-5 and TRBJ1-4, with D uncertain. This CDR3 comprises 15 residues. The V and J ends lost 4 bases and 0 bases respectively, with 9 bases between them. Germline values: CDR1 MNHEY, CDR2 SVGAGI. Written as DNA, the CDR3 is TGTGCCAGCAGTTGGGAGACAACAACTAATGAAAAACTGTTTTTT. Protein sequence: CASSWETTTNEKLFF.

This clone was counted a few times. The chain carries TRBV12-3 or TRBV12-4 and TRBJ1-2; 7 bases line up with TRBD1. The CDR3 extends over 12 amino acids. The V and J ends lost 3 bases and 8 bases, in that order; junction bases with no gene match: 3. CDR3 bases: TGTGCCAGCAGTTTGGACAGGACAGGCTACACCTTC. Translated: CASSLDRTGYTF.